The 18 T cell receptor beta chains below come from one sample, sequenced in a study of blood T cell repertoires in COVID-19. Sequenced by immunoSEQ multiplex PCR; TCRdb stores in-frame clones only, minus some. Of 200,000 to 250,000 clones in the sample, approximately 86% were seen once. Sequencing used peripheral blood. These receptors all come from a woman aged 60-70 years who had recovered from COVID-19.

V and J are TRBV9 and TRBJ2-2; no definite D call. The V and J ends lost 3 bases and 0 bases respectively, with 15 bases between them. The CDR3 loop spans 17 amino acids. The V gene's germline CDR1 is SGDLS and CDR2 YYNGEE. This chain's CDR3 is CASSGRVFASNTGELFF. The CDR3 nucleotides are TGTGCCAGCAGCGGACGGGTTTTTGCCTCGAACACCGGGGAGCTGTTTTTT.

The rearrangement uses TRBV5-1 and TRBJ1-1; the D gene is possibly TRBD1 (5 bases). The germline V gene encodes CDR1 SGHRS and CDR2 YFSETQ. The CDR3 is 13 amino acids. V lost 4 bases to trimming and J lost 6 bases, with 13 bases between them. CDR3 sequence reads: CASSLGQVPEAFF. CDR3 nucleotides: TGCGCCAGCAGCCTGGGGCAGGTACCTGAAGCTTTCTTT.

The CDR3 sequence is CASSSGTDTQYF. Here the CDR3 DNA reads TGTGCCAGCAGCTCTGGCACAGATACGCAGTATTTT. The J gene is TRBJ2-3, the V gene TRBV5-5; D is unresolved. Trimming pared 3 bases from V and 1 base from J, leaving 3 bases between. The CDR3 loop spans 12 amino acids. The germline gives CDR1 SGHKS, CDR2 YYEKEE (reference sequence).

This chain links TRBV7-8 with TRBJ2-5; D gene unclear. The germline V gene has CDR1 SGHVS and CDR2 FQNEAQ. The CDR3 length is 14 residues. Trimming cost V 4 bases and J 1 base, with 10 bases left between them. DNA of the CDR3: TGTGCCAGCAGCTGGCGGCAACCCCAAGAGACCCAGTACTTC. It encodes CASSWRQPQETQYF.

The rearrangement links TRBV14 to TRBJ2-1; 7 nucleotides agree with TRBD1. This CDR3 is 16 amino acids long. The V and J ends lost 0 bases and 4 bases, in that order; junction bases with no gene match: 6. In germline, CDR1 is SGHDN, CDR2 FVKESK. The DNA for the CDR3 is TGTGCCAGCAGCCAAGATTATGGGACAGCATACAATGAGCAGTTCTTC. The encoded protein is CASSQDYGTAYNEQFF.

This chain links TRBV11-2 with TRBJ2-1, with 10 bases that match TRBD2. CDR1 is SGHAT and CDR2 is FQNNGV in the germline V gene. Unmatched junction bases numbered 13, after V lost 1 base and J lost 4 bases. CDR3 length equals 19 residues. The DNA for the CDR3 is TGTGCCAGCAGCTTAGCTCGCCTAGCGGGGGCCGCTCATTACAATGAGCAGTTCTTC. Translation: CASSLARLAGAAHYNEQFF.

As concerns this clone: Other DNA variants within this sample encode the same CDR3. This chain connects TRBV5-1 to TRBJ2-3; D unresolved. The CDR3 spans 15 residues. The germline V gene has CDR1 SGHRS and CDR2 YFSETQ. The germline V and J ends were trimmed by 0 bases and 4 bases, with 12 bases remaining between them. In DNA, the CDR3 is TGCGCCAGCAGCTTGGACGGCGGAAGATCAGATACGCAGTATTTT. Its protein is CASSLDGGRSDTQYF.

The gene calls are TRBV5-5 and TRBJ1-1; 9 bases agree with TRBD1. The CDR3 runs to 15 residues. V lost 0 bases to trimming and J lost 5 bases; unmatched junction nucleotides: 5. The germline CDR1 and CDR2 sequences are SGHKS and YYEKEE (reference sequence). Here the CDR3 DNA reads TGTGCCAGCAGCTTGGGGGACAGGGTAGGGACTGAAGCTTTCTTT. Translation: CASSLGDRVGTEAFF. Looking up the rest from reference TRBV5-5 and TRBJ1-1 gives the full variable domain: DAGVTQSPTHLIKTRGQQVTLRCSPISGHKSVSWYQQVLGQGPQFIFQYYEKEERGRGNFPDRFSARQFPNYSSELNVNALLLGDSALYLCASSLGDRVGTEAFFGQGTRLTVV.

This clone turned up a few times. V is TRBV6-2 or TRBV6-3 and J is TRBJ1-1; a possible D gene is TRBD1 (5 bases). The V and J ends lost 5 bases and 5 bases respectively, with 9 bases between them. This CDR3 contains 12 residues. Germline V gives CDR1 MNHEY, CDR2 SVGEGT. The CDR3 DNA reads as TGTGCCAGCAGTACCTCAGGGACTGAAGCTTTCTTT. Translated: CASSTSGTEAFF.

The CDR3 is CASSLGRGVNTEAFF. In nucleotides, the CDR3 is TGTGCCAGCAGCTTGGGCAGGGGAGTGAACACTGAAGCTTTCTTT. The J gene is TRBJ1-1, the V gene TRBV5-4, with a weak D call TRBD1 (6 bases). V was cut by 0 bases and J by 0 bases, with 9 bases left in between. Germline loops: CDR1 SGHNT, CDR2 YYREEE (reference sequence). This CDR3 is built from 15 residues.

The chain has TRBV7-9 and TRBJ2-7; 7 bases fit TRBD1. Trimming at V came to 5 bases and at J to 6 bases, leaving 10 bases not matched to a gene. The germline CDR1 and CDR2 sequences are SEHNR and FQNEAQ (reference sequence). There are 14 residues in the CDR3. In DNA form, the CDR3 reads TGTGCCAGCAGCGCCACAGGGGCCCCTTTCGAGCAGTACTTC. Translation: CASSATGAPFEQYF. The whole variable domain, filled in from reference TRBV7-9 and TRBJ2-7, reads DTGVSQNPRHKITKRGQNVTFRCDPISEHNRLYWYRQTLGQGPEFLTYFQNEAQLEKSRLLSDRFSAERPKGSFSTLEIQRTEQGDSAMYLCASSATGAPFEQYFGPGTRLTVT.

The chain joins TRBV18 to TRBJ2-7; possibly TRBD2 for D (5 bases). The CDR3 has 11 amino acids. V dropped 2 bases and J dropped 6 bases, with 5 bases sitting between them. Per the germline V gene, CDR1 is KGHSH and CDR2 is LQKENI. CDR3 DNA sequence: TGTGCCAGCTCACCAGGGAGCGAGCAGTACTTC. Its translation: CASSPGSEQYF.

The rearrangement uses TRBV7-3 and TRBJ2-6, with D maybe TRBD2 (6 bases). CDR1 is SGHTA, CDR2 FQGTGA, per germline. Trimming left V 7 bases short and J 3 bases short, with 13 bases between. This CDR3 has 15 residues. CDR3 sequence: CASTPRGNGANVLTF. The CDR3 DNA sequence: TGTGCCAGCACCCCGCGGGGTAATGGGGCCAACGTCCTGACTTTC.

The chain is built from TRBV7-8 and TRBJ2-4, with D possibly TRBD1 on 5 matching bases. This CDR3 region has 13 residues. CDR1 is SGHVS and CDR2 is FQNEAQ in the germline V gene. The V end lost 5 bases, the J end lost 4 bases, and 9 bases lay between the germline ends. CDR3 amino acids: CASSPRVKNIQYF. The DNA for the CDR3 is TGTGCCAGCAGCCCCAGGGTTAAAAACATTCAGTACTTC. Full variable domain (rest looked up from reference TRBV7-8 and TRBJ2-4): GAGVSQSPRYKVAKRGQDVALRCDPISGHVSLFWYQQALGQGPEFLTYFQNEAQLDKSGLPSDRFFAERPEGSVSTLKIQRTQQEDSAVYLCASSPRVKNIQYFGAGTRLSVL.

This chain joins TRBV5-8 and TRBJ1-5; tentatively, D is TRBD1 (6 bases). The CDR3 runs to 16 residues. V was cut by 4 bases and J by 3 bases, with 17 bases left in between. Germline V lookup: CDR1 SGHTS, CDR2 YDEGEE. The CDR3 nucleotides are TGTGCCAGCAGCGGAGGGTGGGGGGGCGCCAATCAGCCCCAGCATTTT. Its protein is CASSGGWGGANQPQHF.

The chain joins TRBV5-5 to TRBJ1-1, with D possibly TRBD1 on 6 matching bases. In germline, CDR1 is SGHKS, CDR2 YYEKEE (reference sequence). V lost 0 bases and J 4 bases, leaving 16 bases between the germline ends. The CDR3 sequence is 16 residues long. The CDR3 bases are TGTGCCAGCAGCTTGGAGCAGGGACAAGGGGGCACTGAAGCTTTCTTT. Its protein is CASSLEQGQGGTEAFF.

The chain carries TRBV10-3 and TRBJ2-3; 11 bases line up with TRBD2. The CDR3 totals 16 residues. The germline CDR1 and CDR2 sequences are ENHRY and SYGVKD. Losses at the gene ends were 3 bases for V and 2 bases for J; bases not matched to a gene: 4. CDR3 sequence (DNA): TGTGCCATCAGTGACCGGACTAGCGGGTCCACAGATACGCAGTATTTT. Its translation is CAISDRTSGSTDTQYF.

J is TRBJ2-5 and V is TRBV5-5, with TRBD1 matching over 12 bases. This CDR3 has 16 residues. The V gene end was trimmed by 3 bases and the J gene end by 4 bases; junction bases not matched to a gene: 7. Germline CDR1 is SGHKS and CDR2 is YYEKEE (reference sequence). This chain's CDR3 is CASSWGGQGARETQYF. The DNA for the CDR3 is TGTGCCAGCAGCTGGGGGGGACAGGGGGCGCGAGAGACCCAGTACTTC.